These T cell receptor beta chains were read from a single sample in a study of T cell responses to AZD1222 COVID-19 vaccine. Profiled with immunoSEQ multiplex PCR; TCRdb holds only in-frame clones, not every one. The profile shows more than 95,000 clones, 80% to 90% of them singletons. The starting material was peripheral blood, obtained on day 0 of AZD1222 vaccination. The receptors come from an adult in good health. Both conserved end residues are part of each CDR3. A D gene is named only where the DNA matches it firmly. Only part of the rows carry a size: once, few, many, or a class if the clone is expanded.

j_gene	abundance	d_gene	v_gene	CDR3nt	CDR3aa
TRBJ1-2	-	TRBD1	TRBV7-2	TGTGCCAGCAGCTGGGACGGGACAGGCGGAAGCTACACCTTC	CASSWDGTGGSYTF
TRBJ1-6	-	-	TRBV30	TGTGCCTGGAGTGCCTACAGGAATTCACCCCTCCACTTT	CAWSAYRNSPLHF
TRBJ1-4	-	-	TRBV28	TGTGCCAGCAGTCCCGGCCGTAATGAAAAACTGTTTTTT	CASSPGRNEKLFF
TRBJ2-2	-	-	TRBV13	TGTGCCAGCAGCCAGGCGGGGACTGGGGAGCTGTTTTTT	CASSQAGTGELFF
TRBJ2-4	-	-	TRBV6-1	TGTGCCAGCAGTGTGCAGGGTGAGGGCATTCAGTACTTC	CASSVQGEGIQYF
TRBJ2-7	once	-	TRBV7-2	TGTGCCAGCAGCTTCAGCATCTACGAGCAGTACTTC	CASSFSIYEQYF
TRBJ2-7	-	TRBD2	TRBV7-6	TGTGCCAGCAGCTTAGAAGCGGGGGGGCCGAGGGAGCAGTACTTC	CASSLEAGGPREQYF
TRBJ2-2	-	-	TRBV6-5	TGTGCCAGCAGTTCCGTCACCGGGGAGCTGTTTTTT	CASSSVTGELFF
TRBJ1-3	once	-	TRBV6-5	TGTGCCAGCAGTTACTACGGTTCAGGCGGAAACACCATATATTTT	CASSYYGSGGNTIYF
TRBJ2-7	-	-	TRBV23-1	TGCGCCAGCAGTCAATACTGGCATTCCTACGAGCAGTACTTC	CASSQYWHSYEQYF
TRBJ1-6	-	TRBD1	TRBV29-1	TGCAGCGTTGCATCCGACAGGGCGTCACCCCTCCACTTT	CSVASDRASPLHF
TRBJ1-1	-	-	TRBV7-2	TGTGCCAGCAGCTTAGCGAGGAGGGGAACTGAAGCTTTCTTT	CASSLARRGTEAFF
TRBJ2-2	-	-	TRBV19	TGTGCCAGTAGTAGGCAGGGTAACACCGGGGAGCTGTTTTTT	CASSRQGNTGELFF
TRBJ2-7	-	-	TRBV19	TGTGCCAGTAGTATCTTTTCGGGCTACGAGCAGTACTTC	CASSIFSGYEQYF
TRBJ2-7	-	-	TRBV5-8	TGTGCCAGCAGCTCGCGTGTAGGGACCTACGAGCAGTACTTC	CASSSRVGTYEQYF
TRBJ2-5	few	-	TRBV2	TGTGCCAGCAGTGAAGGACCCCAGGCTTATGAGACCCAGTACTTC	CASSEGPQAYETQYF
TRBJ1-3	-	-	TRBV6-5	TGTGCCAGCAGGAGGGACCTGGTGGACACCATATATTTT	CASRRDLVDTIYF
TRBJ2-7	-	-	TRBV20-1	TGCAGTGCTAGTGATAGCGGTTCCATCTACGAGCAGTACTTC	CSASDSGSIYEQYF
TRBJ2-7	-	TRBD1	TRBV7-9	TGTGCCAGCAGCTCACTAGGACAGGGAGAACCGTACGAGCAGTACTTC	CASSSLGQGEPYEQYF
TRBJ1-1	-	TRBD1	TRBV19	TGTGCCAGCAAGGGACAGGGCGGAGGGACTGAAGCTTTCTTT	CASKGQGGGTEAFF
TRBJ2-7	-	-	TRBV30	TGTGCCTGGAGTGTAGGCCGGACCTACGAGCAGTACTTC	CAWSVGRTYEQYF
TRBJ2-3	-	-	TRBV29-1	TGCAGCGCGTTTGGGCGACATTGGACCGACGATCTCCCCACAGATACGCAGTATTTT	CSAFGRHWTDDLPTDTQYF
TRBJ1-5	-	TRBD1	TRBV6-5	TGTGCCAGCAGTACCGGACAGGTTAATCAGCCCCAGCATTTT	CASSTGQVNQPQHF
TRBJ2-7	-	-	TRBV7-8	TGTGCCAGCAGCTTAGCTGATTCCTACGAGCAGTACTTC	CASSLADSYEQYF
TRBJ2-7	-	TRBD1	TRBV10-3	TGTGCCATCAGACCCGGACAGGGCTCCTACGAGCAGTACTTC	CAIRPGQGSYEQYF
TRBJ1-1	-	-	TRBV9	TGTGCCAGCAGCGTAGTCGTCACAATGAACACTGAAGCTTTCTTT	CASSVVVTMNTEAFF